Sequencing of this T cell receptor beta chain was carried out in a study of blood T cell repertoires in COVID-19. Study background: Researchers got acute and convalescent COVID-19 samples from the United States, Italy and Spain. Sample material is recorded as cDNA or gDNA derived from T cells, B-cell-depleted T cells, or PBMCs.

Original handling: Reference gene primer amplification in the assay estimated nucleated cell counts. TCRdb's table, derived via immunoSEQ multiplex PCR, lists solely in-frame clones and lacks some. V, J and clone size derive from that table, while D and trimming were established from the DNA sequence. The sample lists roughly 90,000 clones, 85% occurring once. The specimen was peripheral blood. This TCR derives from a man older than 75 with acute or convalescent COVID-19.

The DNA for the CDR3 is TGTGCCACATACGGGGTCAGGGGCATGAACACTGAAGCTTTCTTT. This sequence encodes CATYGVRGMNTEAFF. The chain has TRBV5-8 and TRBJ1-1, with D perhaps TRBD1 (6 bases). From germline, CDR1 is SGHTS and CDR2 YDEGEE. Trimming took 9 bases from V and 0 from J, leaving 18 bases between them. This CDR3 region has 15 residues. The full variable domain, completed using reference TRBV5-8 and TRBJ1-1, is EAGVTQSPTHLIKTRGQQATLRCSPISGHTSVYWYQQALGLGLQFLLWYDEGEERNRGNFPPRFSGRQFPNYSSELNVNALELEDSALYLCATYGVRGMNTEAFFGQGTRLTVV.